A selection of T cell receptor beta chains follows, all from one sample in a study of T-cell reconstitution after alpha-beta-depleted transplantation in children. From the PCR reads, TCRdb called clonotypes with MiXCR, one entry per CDR3 protein. The sample carries about 440,000 distinct CDR3 sequences, approximately 42% recorded once. The sample was PBMCs, taken before TCRalphabeta/CD19-depleted stem cell transplant. Receptor source: a girl aged 2-9 years with aplastic anemia, due to receive a stem cell transplant. Each CDR3 is given with its conserved first and last residue. A D gene is named only where the DNA matches it firmly. Only some rows state a clone size, as once, few, many or a class for expanded clones.

clone_size	cdr3_length	v_call	j_call	d_call	cdr3_nt	cdr3_aa
few	14	TRBV24-1	TRBJ2-1	NA	TGTGCCACCAGTGATACCCGGGTCGGGTTTCAGCAGTTCTTC	CATSDTRVGFQQFF
few	17	TRBV9	TRBJ1-1	NA	TGTGCCAGCAGCGTACAACCCGGGAGTGGAGTGGACACTGAAGCTTTCTTT	CASSVQPGSGVDTEAFF
NA	16	TRBV7-9	TRBJ1-3	TRBD1	TGTGCCAGCAGCCCCCCAACAGGGGGCTCTGGAAACACCATATATTTT	CASSPPTGGSGNTIYF
NA	14	TRBV5-1	TRBJ2-7	TRBD2	TGCGCCAGCAGCGACATAGCGGGGGACTACGAGCAGTACTTC	CASSDIAGDYEQYF
few	14	TRBV20-1	TRBJ2-7	TRBD1	TGCAGTGCTAGAGGGACAGGGTCTCCATACGAGCAGTACTTC	CSARGTGSPYEQYF
NA	16	TRBV5-1	TRBJ2-1	TRBD2	TGCGCCAGCAGCTTCCTAGCGGGACCCAGGGGGAATGAGCAGTTCTTC	CASSFLAGPRGNEQFF
many	14	TRBV12-3/TRBV12-4	TRBJ2-5	TRBD1	TGTGCCTCCAGGACAGGGGGCTATCAAGAGACCCAGTACTTC	CASRTGGYQETQYF
many	15	TRBV5-1	TRBJ2-2	NA	TGCGCCAGCAGCTTTGAAAACAACCTCACCGGGGAGCTGTTTTTT	CASSFENNLTGELFF
few	15	TRBV28	TRBJ2-2	NA	TGTGCCAGCAGTTGGGTCAGGGGGGGTACCGGGGAGCTGTTTTTT	CASSWVRGGTGELFF
NA	14	TRBV10-3	TRBJ2-3	NA	TGTGCCATTGGTCCATCGGGCGACACAGATACGCAGTATTTT	CAIGPSGDTDTQYF
many	16	TRBV7-9	TRBJ1-1	NA	TGTGCCAGCAGCCCTCACCTCCTGCGGGGGATCACTGAAGCTTTCTTT	CASSPHLLRGITEAFF
NA	16	TRBV7-6	TRBJ1-1	TRBD1	TGTGCCAGCAGCGAGGGGGCCGAGGAGGCGACCACTGAAGCTTTCTTT	CASSEGAEEATTEAFF
NA	19	TRBV11-3	TRBJ2-2	NA	TGTGCCAGCAGCTTAGGTTCCGTGAGGACAACTTGGGGGACCGGGGAGCTGTTTTTT	CASSLGSVRTTWGTGELFF
NA	14	TRBV25-1	TRBJ2-5	NA	TGTGCCAGCAATATGGGGGGCGCCCAAGAGACCCAGTACTTC	CASNMGGAQETQYF
NA	18	TRBV6-2/TRBV6-3	TRBJ2-2	TRBD2	TGTGCCAGCAGTTACCCTCCTACTAGCGGTTGGAACACCGGGGAGCTGTTTTTT	CASSYPPTSGWNTGELFF
few	15	TRBV28	TRBJ1-6	NA	TGTGCCAGCACCACAACTTGGGGGAACAATTCACCCCTCCACTTT	CASTTTWGNNSPLHF
NA	14	TRBV29-1	TRBJ2-7	TRBD1	TGCAGCGCGCTACAGGGGACAGGTACCTACGAGCAGTACTTC	CSALQGTGTYEQYF
NA	14	TRBV9	TRBJ1-1	TRBD1	TGTGCCAGCAGCCCCCCTGGGACAGGGGCCGAAGCTTTCTTT	CASSPPGTGAEAFF
few	15	TRBV9	TRBJ2-3	TRBD1	TGTGCCAGCAGCGTAACAGGGGGATTGACAGATACGCAGTATTTT	CASSVTGGLTDTQYF
many	16	TRBV12-3/TRBV12-4	TRBJ2-3	NA	TGTGCCAGCAGTTTCCTTGGGGTCCTCTACACAGATACGCAGTATTTT	CASSFLGVLYTDTQYF
many	14	TRBV4-3	TRBJ1-2	NA	TGCGCCAGCAGCCAAGAATGGGGGGCCTATGGCTACACCTTC	CASSQEWGAYGYTF
NA	11	TRBV2	TRBJ2-7	TRBD2	TGTGCCAGTTCCGGGACTACCGAGCAGTACTTC	CASSGTTEQYF
many	16	TRBV4-3	TRBJ2-3	NA	TGCGCCAGCAGCCAAGGGTCTATCTTTAGCACAGATACGCAGTATTTT	CASSQGSIFSTDTQYF
once	15	TRBV6-5	TRBJ2-2	NA	TGTGCCAGCAGTTACAGAGGACAGAACACCGGGGAGCTGTTTTTT	CASSYRGQNTGELFF
few	11	TRBV6-6	TRBJ2-3	NA	TGTGCCAGCAGCATGGACGGAACGCAGTATTTT	CASSMDGTQYF
NA	17	TRBV7-2	TRBJ1-6	NA	TGTGCCAGCAGCCGTCCCATCGACAGGTCGAGGAATTCACCCCTCCACTTT	CASSRPIDRSRNSPLHF
once	14	TRBV27	TRBJ2-3	NA	TGTGCCAGCATGGAACTAGGACGCACAGATACGCAGTATTTT	CASMELGRTDTQYF
NA	14	TRBV9	TRBJ2-1	TRBD1	TGTGCCAGCAGCCCCCGGGACAGGGCCAATGAGCAGTTCTTC	CASSPRDRANEQFF
NA	16	TRBV28	TRBJ2-7	TRBD1	TGTGCCAGCAGTTTGGATGTCGGGACAGACCCCTACGAGCAGTACTTC	CASSLDVGTDPYEQYF
few	12	TRBV20-1	TRBJ2-3	NA	TGCAGTGTCTCTAGCGGCACAGATACGCAGTATTTT	CSVSSGTDTQYF